Shown below are 21 T cell receptor beta chains from a single sample sequenced in a study of Graves' ophthalmopathy and Graves' hyperthyroidism. Using RNA transcripts, the TCR beta CDR3 regions were amplified. HTBI-primed first-round RT-PCR preceded second-round multiplex PCR. TCRdb ran MiXCR on the multiplex PCR reads and lists one entry per CDR3 protein. The sample contains 400,000 to 450,000 distinct CDR3 sequences, under 25% of which appear only once. Sequenced: peripheral blood. All receptors derive from a woman under 30 with stable Graves' hyperthyroidism.

Details on this clonotype: This CDR3 fails to terminate in the conserved phenylalanine or tryptophan, so it likely reflects a read error. This chain uses TRBV6-1 with TRBJ1-2; no definite D call. Germline loops: CDR1 MNHNS, CDR2 SASEGT. The CDR3 has 13 amino acids. Between the trimmed V and J ends, which lost 8 bases and 8 bases, there was a span of 18 bases. The CDR3: CASCRWEGRGYTV. The CDR3 DNA is TGTGCCAGCTGTCGGTGGGAGGGTCGAGGCTACACCGTC.

Ten or more counts support this clonotype. This sequence joins TRBV7-2 and TRBJ1-2, with a tentative D call TRBD1 (6 bases). V gave up 5 bases and J gave up 6 bases, with 19 bases separating them. The CDR3 runs to 15 residues. The germline V gene has CDR1 SGHTA and CDR2 FQGNSA. The DNA of the CDR3 is TGTGCCAGCAGCGTTAGGATATGGGGGGCAGATGGCTACACCTTC. This gives the protein CASSVRIWGADGYTF.

This clonotype was observed at least ten times. The DNA of the CDR3 is TGTGCCAGTAGTATTTGGGACGACACTGAAGCTTTCTTT. This codes for CASSIWDDTEAFF. This chain joins TRBV19 and TRBJ1-1; perhaps TRBD1 as D (5 bases). CDR1 is LNHDA and CDR2 is SQIVND in the germline V gene (reference sequence). Trimming pared 3 bases from V and 3 bases from J, leaving 8 bases between. The CDR3 length is 13 residues.

In this sample, this clonotype turned up many times. V usage is TRBV29-1 and J usage is TRBJ2-5; 7 nucleotides line up with TRBD2. Germline assignment: CDR1 SQVTM and CDR2 ANQGSEA. CDR3 size: 14 residues. Trimming cost V 0 bases and J 5 bases; bases outside gene matches: 6. The CDR3 nucleotides are TGCAGCGTTGAAGATCGGGGGGAGGTCGAGACCCAGTACTTC. Its translation: CSVEDRGEVETQYF. The entire variable domain, with the rest obtained from reference TRBV29-1 and TRBJ2-5, is as follows: SAVISQKPSRDICQRGTSLTIQCQVDSQVTMMFWYRQQPGQSLTLIATANQGSEATYESGFVIDKFPISRPNLTFSTLTVSNMSPEDSSIYLCSVEDRGEVETQYFGPGTRLLVL.

Ten or more counts support this clonotype. The rearrangement joins TRBV24-1 to TRBJ2-5; possible D gene TRBD2, 6 bases. This CDR3 spans 15 amino acids. CDR1 is KGHDR, CDR2 SFDVKD, per germline. The V end was cut by 3 bases, the J end by 2 bases, with 12 bases between. The DNA for the CDR3 is TGTGCCACCAGTGATACCGGTGGGACTCAAGAGACCCAGTACTTC. This sequence encodes CATSDTGGTQETQYF.

The V gene is TRBV6-1, the J gene TRBJ2-7; TRBD1 matches 7 bases. The germline CDR1 and CDR2 sequences are MNHNS and SASEGT. Trimming took 6 bases from V and 11 from J; bases not matched to a gene: 7. This CDR3 spans 11 amino acids. The CDR3 sequence: CASSLGDREYF. DNA of the CDR3: TGTGCCAGCAGCTTGGGTGACAGGGAGTACTTC.

This clonotype has at least ten counts. The CDR3 is CASSLTREGRETQYF. In DNA form, the CDR3 reads TGTGCCAGCAGTTTGACGCGGGAGGGCCGAGAGACCCAGTACTTC. V gene TRBV12-3 or TRBV12-4 combines with J gene TRBJ2-5, with TRBD2 matching 9 bases. CDR3 length equals 15 residues. V lost 3 bases and J lost 4; bases outside the gene matches: 6.

This clonotype came up many times. This chain connects TRBV6-2 or TRBV6-3 to TRBJ2-4, with TRBD2 identical over 8 bases. The J segment lost 3 bases and the V segment lost 6 bases, leaving 4 bases of the junction unmatched. The CDR3 has 14 amino acids. CDR1 is MNHEY, CDR2 SVGEGT, per germline. CDR3 bases: TGTGCCAGCAGCTCGGGGGGGGGCAAAAACATTCAGTACTTC. Translated: CASSSGGGKNIQYF.

This clonotype was seen repeatedly, ten times or more. The gene calls are TRBV25-1 and TRBJ2-7; 9 nucleotides match TRBD1. This CDR3 has 15 amino acids. The J segment lost 3 bases and the V segment lost 1 base, leaving 4 bases of the junction unmatched. The germline V gene has CDR1 MGHDK and CDR2 SYGVNS. The CDR3, as DNA: TGTGCCAGCAGTGAATTAGGACAGGGGATCTACGAGCAGTACTTC. Its protein is CASSELGQGIYEQYF.

This clonotype was counted at least ten times. V gene TRBV2 combines with J gene TRBJ2-5, with D hard to call. V lost 0 bases and J lost 9, with 5 bases in between. Per germline, CDR1 SNHLY and CDR2 FYNNEI. CDR3 length: 11 residues. CDR3 in amino acids: CASSEALPQYF. The CDR3 coding sequence is TGTGCCAGCAGTGAAGCCCTTCCCCAGTACTTC.

The chain has TRBV27 and TRBJ2-7; a possible D gene is TRBD1 (5 bases). The V end lost 5 bases, the J end lost 7 bases, and 12 bases lay between the germline ends. The CDR3 sequence is 12 residues long. The germline CDR1 and CDR2 sequences are MNHEY and SMNVEV (reference sequence). CDR3 amino acids: CASSRLGREQYF. The CDR3 DNA is TGTGCCAGCAGTAGGCTGGGGCGGGAGCAGTACTTC.

This clonotype was counted ten times or more. The chain has TRBV7-2 and TRBJ1-2; the D is unclear. The CDR3 is made up of 15 amino acids. From germline, CDR1 is SGHTA and CDR2 FQGNSA. The V end lost 2 bases, the J end lost 2 bases, and 12 bases lay between the germline ends. Written as DNA, the CDR3 is TGTGCCAGCAGCTTACGGCTCGGGCAGAACTATGGCTACACCTTC. Protein product: CASSLRLGQNYGYTF.

This clonotype was detected ten times or more. The chain recombines TRBV20-1 with TRBJ2-7; D is perhaps TRBD2 (7 bases). This CDR3 has 14 amino acids. Per germline, CDR1 DFQATT and CDR2 SNEGSKA (reference sequence). V lost 0 bases to trimming and J lost 7 bases, with 16 bases between them. The CDR3 sequence is CSARDASGGAEQYF. CDR3 nucleotide sequence: TGCAGTGCTAGAGATGCGTCGGGGGGCGCTGAGCAGTACTTC.

In this sample, this clonotype turned up many times. V gene TRBV6-5 combines with J gene TRBJ2-5; 10 positions match TRBD2. CDR3 length equals 14 residues. The trim removed 2 bases at V and 5 bases at J, leaving 2 bases unmatched. Germline V lookup: CDR1 MNHEY, CDR2 SVGAGI. The CDR3 spells CASSYGAGGETQYF. The CDR3 DNA is TGTGCCAGCAGTTACGGAGCGGGAGGGGAGACCCAGTACTTC.

As to this clonotype: This may be a read error: a much more frequent sequence differs by one nucleotide. The V gene is TRBV20-1, the J gene TRBJ1-6; D ambiguous. V was pared by 6 bases and J by 11 bases, with 17 bases between. Germline CDR1 and CDR2: DFQATT and SNEGSKA (reference sequence). The CDR3 extends over 13 amino acids. The chain's CDR3 is CSALGSLNAPLHF. The CDR3 nucleotides are TGCAGTGCACTCGGGTCCTTAAATGCACCCCTCCACTTT.

This clonotype was recorded at least ten times. This chain connects TRBV20-1 to TRBJ2-7; 8 nucleotides line up with TRBD2. The CDR3 loop spans 12 amino acids. Germline lookup yields CDR1 DFQATT and CDR2 SNEGSKA (reference sequence). The trim removed 5 bases at V and 6 bases at J, leaving 6 bases unmatched. The CDR3 DNA reads TGCAGTGCTTCGGGACTAGGGAGCGAGCAGTACTTC. This gives the protein CSASGLGSEQYF.

This clonotype was seen many times. DNA of the CDR3: TGTGCCAGCGGACTCCTCCGTGATGAGCAGTTCTTC. Translating gives CASGLLRDEQFF. The genes are TRBV6-2 or TRBV6-3 and TRBJ2-1, with D possibly being TRBD2 (5 bases). V gave up 8 bases and J gave up 8 bases, with 13 bases separating them. Germline CDR1 is MNHEY and CDR2 is SVGEGT. The CDR3 spans 12 residues.

Ten or more counts support this clonotype. The rearrangement uses TRBV3-1 and TRBJ2-5; 15 positions match TRBD2. Germline values: CDR1 LGHDT, CDR2 YNNKEL (reference sequence). This CDR3 contains 15 residues. The V segment lost 5 bases and the J segment 4 bases; nucleotides outside the gene matches: 2. CDR3 sequence (DNA): TGTGCCAGCAGCAAGGGACTAGCGGGAGGAGAGACCCAGTACTTC. This sequence encodes CASSKGLAGGETQYF.

The table lists this clonotype with a few counts. The rearrangement joins TRBV5-1 to TRBJ2-2; D is possibly TRBD1 (6 bases). The V gene's germline CDR1 is SGHRS and CDR2 YFSETQ. Trimming removed 4 bases at V and 7 bases at J, with 17 bases between. The CDR3 sequence is 15 residues long. The CDR3 reads CASSRDTWTGGELFF. The CDR3 bases are TGCGCCAGCAGCCGGGACACTTGGACTGGCGGGGAGCTGTTTTTT.

This clonotype has ten or more counts. The CDR3 here is CASSLGLRRQPQHF. The CDR3, as DNA: TGTGCCAGCAGCTTGGGGTTGCGTCGGCAGCCCCAGCATTTT. This chain joins TRBV5-5 and TRBJ1-5, with D hard to call. The germline V gene has CDR1 SGHKS and CDR2 YYEKEE (reference sequence). V was pared by 0 bases and J by 7 bases, with 11 bases between. CDR3 length: 14 amino acids.

The rearrangement uses TRBV6-2 or TRBV6-3 and TRBJ2-2; 10 nucleotides align to TRBD1. Germline V lookup: CDR1 MNHEY, CDR2 SVGEGT. With 5 bases clipped from V and 6 bases from J, the junction kept 9 bases outside the gene matches. The CDR3 spans 16 residues. The CDR3 DNA is TGTGCCAGCAGTGATCCCGGACAGGGGGTATCCGGGGAGCTGTTTTTT. Translating it yields CASSDPGQGVSGELFF.